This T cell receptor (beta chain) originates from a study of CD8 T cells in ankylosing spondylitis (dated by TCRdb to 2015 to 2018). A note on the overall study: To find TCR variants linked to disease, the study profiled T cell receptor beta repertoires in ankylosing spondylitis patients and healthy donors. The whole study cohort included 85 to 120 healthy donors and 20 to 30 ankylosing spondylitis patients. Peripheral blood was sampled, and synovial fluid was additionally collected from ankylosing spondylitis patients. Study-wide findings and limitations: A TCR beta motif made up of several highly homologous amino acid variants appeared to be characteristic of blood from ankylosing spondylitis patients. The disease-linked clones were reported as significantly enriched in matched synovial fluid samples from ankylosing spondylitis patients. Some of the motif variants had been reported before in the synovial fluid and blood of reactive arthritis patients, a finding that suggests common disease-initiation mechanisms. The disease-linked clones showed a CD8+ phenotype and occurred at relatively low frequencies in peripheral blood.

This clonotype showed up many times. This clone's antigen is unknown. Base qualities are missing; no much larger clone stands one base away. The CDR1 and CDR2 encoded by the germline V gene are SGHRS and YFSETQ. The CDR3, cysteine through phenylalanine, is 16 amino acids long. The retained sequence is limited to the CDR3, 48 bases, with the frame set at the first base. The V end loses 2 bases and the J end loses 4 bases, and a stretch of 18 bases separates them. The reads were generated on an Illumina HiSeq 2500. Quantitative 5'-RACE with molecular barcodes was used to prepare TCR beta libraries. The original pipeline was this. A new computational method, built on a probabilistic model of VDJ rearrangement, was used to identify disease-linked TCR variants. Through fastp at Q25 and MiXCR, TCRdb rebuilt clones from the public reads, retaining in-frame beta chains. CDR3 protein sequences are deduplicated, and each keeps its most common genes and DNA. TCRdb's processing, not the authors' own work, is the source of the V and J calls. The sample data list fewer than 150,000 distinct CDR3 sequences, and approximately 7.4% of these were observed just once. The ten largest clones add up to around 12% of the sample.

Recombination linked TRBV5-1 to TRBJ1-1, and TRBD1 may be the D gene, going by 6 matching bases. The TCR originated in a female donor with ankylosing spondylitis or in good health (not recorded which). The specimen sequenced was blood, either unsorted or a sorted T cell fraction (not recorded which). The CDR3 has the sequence CASSFLDSLGATEAFF. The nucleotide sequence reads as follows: TGCGCCAGCAGCTTCTTGGACAGCCTGGGGGCCACTGAAGCTTTCTTT.